This T cell receptor beta chain was observed in a study of early T cells in non-severe SARS-CoV-2 infection. TCRdb re-called the 5' RACE reads through MiXCR, storing one row per CDR3 protein. The sample lists approximately 22,000 distinct CDR3 sequences, 3.5% to 5% occurring once. The sequence was obtained from an adult who was a healthcare worker with PCR-confirmed SARS-CoV-2 infection or an uninfected control (not recorded which). The specimen sequenced was whole blood.

The DNA for the CDR3 is TGCAGTGCACCCGTGGCCGAAACCAACTACAATGAGCAGTTCTTC. Protein sequence: CSAPVAETNYNEQFF. This chain connects TRBV20-1 to TRBJ2-1; D call uncertain. The CDR3 covers 15 residues. CDR1 DFQATT and CDR2 SNEGSKA come from the germline V gene (reference sequence). V lost 6 bases and J lost 3, with 18 bases in between.